This passage covers 13 T cell receptor beta chains from one sample sequenced in a study of blood T cell repertoires in COVID-19. Using immunoSEQ multiplex PCR, the repertoire was profiled, and TCRdb retains in-frame clones only, with some absent. Of roughly 140,000 clones in the sample, around nine tenths were seen once. The source material was peripheral blood. These receptor sequences come from a woman aged 35 to 49 with acute or convalescent COVID-19.

The chain links TRBV6-5 to TRBJ2-7, with 8 bases aligning to TRBD1. V was pared by 2 bases and J by 3 bases, with 9 bases of the junction left unmatched. CDR3 size: 16 residues. The germline CDR1 and CDR2 sequences are MNHEY and SVGAGI. CDR3 protein: CASSYALGTGFYEQYF. As DNA, the CDR3 is TGTGCCAGCAGTTACGCTCTCGGGACAGGCTTCTACGAGCAGTACTTC.

This clone has more than one count but fewer than ten. The chain couples TRBV14 to TRBJ1-3, with 9 nucleotides matching TRBD1. The germline V gene has CDR1 SGHDN and CDR2 FVKESK. CDR3 size: 14 residues. J lost 2 bases, V lost 6 bases, and 2 bases had no gene match. The CDR3 DNA sequence: TGTGCCAGCAGGAACAGGGGGCCTGGAAACACCATATATTTT. It encodes CASRNRGPGNTIYF.

J is TRBJ2-2 and V is TRBV7-3; the match to TRBD1 covers 8 bases. The CDR3 is made up of 16 amino acids. Germline CDR1 is SGHTA and CDR2 is FQGTGA. Trimming removed 2 bases from V and 7 bases from J; junction bases left unmatched: 9. The CDR3 DNA is TGTGCCAGCAGCTTACTTCCAGGGGGCGCAAACGGGGAGCTGTTTTTT. Translating it yields CASSLLPGGANGELFF.

The gene calls are TRBV5-8 and TRBJ1-1; no reliable D call. There are 10 residues in the CDR3. V was pared by 6 bases and J by 11 bases, with 11 bases between. CDR1 SGHTS and CDR2 YDEGEE come from the germline V gene. The CDR3 region has the DNA TGTGCCAGCACCTCCGGGGTTGCTTTCTTT. Its protein product is CASTSGVAFF.

The V and J genes are TRBV24-1 and TRBJ1-2; 9 bases align to TRBD1. This CDR3 has 14 residues. Germline CDR1 KGHDR, CDR2 SFDVKD. V gave up 3 bases and J gave up 4 bases; unmatched junction bases: 2. The CDR3 DNA is TGTGCCACCAGTGATCCGGGACAGGGCTATGGCTACACCTTC. Encoded protein: CATSDPGQGYGYTF.

The J gene is TRBJ2-5, the V gene TRBV11-2, with TRBD2 matching over 9 bases. Germline V CDR1 and CDR2: SGHAT, FQNNGV. CDR3 size: 16 residues. The junction had 12 bases not matched to a gene; V was cut back by 6 bases and J by 4 bases. The CDR3 DNA is TGTGCCAGCAGAATAGGGGTAGCGGGGGTAATAGAGACCCAGTACTTC. This sequence encodes CASRIGVAGVIETQYF.

The table lists this clone with many counts. The J gene is TRBJ2-7, the V gene TRBV24-1, with unresolved D. Trimming removed 0 bases at V and 4 bases at J, with 3 bases between. Germline CDR1 and CDR2: KGHDR and SFDVKD. This CDR3 has 12 residues. The CDR3 loop is CATSDLQYEQYF. CDR3 coding DNA: TGTGCCACCAGTGATTTGCAATACGAGCAGTACTTC.

This clone is a singleton in its sample. The CDR3 DNA reads as TGTGCCAGTAGTAGCTCGGACAGGGGGCAGTTCTTC. This sequence encodes CASSSSDRGQFF. The rearrangement links TRBV19 to TRBJ2-1; the match to TRBD1 covers 9 bases. V shed 4 bases, J shed 12 bases, and the junction held 4 bases outside the gene matches. This CDR3 has 12 amino acids. Looked up from germline, CDR1 is LNHDA and CDR2 is SQIVND (reference sequence). Drawing the rest from reference TRBV19 and TRBJ2-1, the complete variable domain is DGGITQSPKYLFRKEGQNVTLSCEQNLNHDAMYWYRQDPGQGLRLIYYSQIVNDFQKGDIAEGYSVSREKKESFPLTVTSAQKNPTAFYLCASSSSDRGQFFGPGTRLTVL.

V and J are TRBV7-2 and TRBJ1-1, with TRBD1 matching 9 bases. Germline V gene sequence: CDR1 SGHTA, CDR2 FQGNSA. The length of the CDR3 is 16 residues. V gave up 4 bases and J gave up 1 base; unmatched junction bases: 7. The CDR3 bases are TGTGCCAGCAGCTGGGACAGGGAATTACAGAACACTGAAGCTTTCTTT. This encodes CASSWDRELQNTEAFF.

The chain carries TRBV6-5 and TRBJ2-7; D might be TRBD2 (6 bases). The V gene lost 10 bases and the J gene lost 5 bases, with 15 bases spanning the gap. CDR1 and CDR2 from the germline V gene are MNHEY and SVGAGI. This CDR3 contains 12 residues. CDR3 DNA sequence: TGTGCCACTCTCGGAGGGTGGGACGAGCAGTACTTC. This gives the protein CATLGGWDEQYF.

This rearrangement joins TRBV6-6 to TRBJ1-5, with D maybe TRBD1 (6 bases). The CDR3 sequence is 12 residues long. Germline assignment: CDR1 MNHNY and CDR2 SVGAGI (reference sequence). Trimming cost V 11 bases and J 6 bases, with 14 bases left between them. The CDR3: CASRGARQPQHF. CDR3 bases: TGTGCCTCTCGGGGGGCGCGTCAGCCCCAGCATTTT.

CDR3 DNA: TGTGCCAGCAGCTTCCGACATGTCACAGATACGCAGTATTTT. This gives the protein CASSFRHVTDTQYF. V usage is TRBV7-8 and J usage is TRBJ2-3; D ambiguous. Germline lookup yields CDR1 SGHVS and CDR2 FQNEAQ. The CDR3 length is 14 residues. The V end lost 3 bases, the J end lost 2 bases, and 9 bases lay between the germline ends. Using reference TRBV7-8 and TRBJ2-3 for the parts outside the CDR3, the full variable domain is GAGVSQSPRYKVAKRGQDVALRCDPISGHVSLFWYQQALGQGPEFLTYFQNEAQLDKSGLPSDRFFAERPEGSVSTLKIQRTQQEDSAVYLCASSFRHVTDTQYFGPGTRLTVL.

The chain couples TRBV27 to TRBJ2-2, with D hard to call. The CDR3 is made up of 16 amino acids. Trimming pared 5 bases from V and 6 bases from J, leaving 19 bases between. Germline lookup yields CDR1 MNHEY and CDR2 SMNVEV (reference sequence). CDR3 residues: CASSTPKTPEPGELFF. CDR3 nucleotide sequence: TGTGCCAGCAGTACTCCCAAGACTCCGGAGCCCGGGGAGCTGTTTTTT.